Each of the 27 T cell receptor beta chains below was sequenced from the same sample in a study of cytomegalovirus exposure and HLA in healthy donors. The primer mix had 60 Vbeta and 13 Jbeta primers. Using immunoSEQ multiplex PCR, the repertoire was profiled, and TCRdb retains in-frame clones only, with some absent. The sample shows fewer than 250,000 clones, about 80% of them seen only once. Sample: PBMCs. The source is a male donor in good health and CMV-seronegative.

The CDR3 region is CASSHPFSSGGPSGVDTQYF. CDR3 coding DNA: TGTGCCAGCAGCCACCCTTTTAGCAGCGGGGGGCCGAGCGGGGTGGATACGCAGTATTTT. This chain uses TRBV4-2 with TRBJ2-3; 9 bases line up with TRBD2. The germline V gene encodes CDR1 LGHNA and CDR2 YNFKEQ. The CDR3 length is 20 residues. J was trimmed by 6 bases and V by 3 bases; bases with no gene match: 22.

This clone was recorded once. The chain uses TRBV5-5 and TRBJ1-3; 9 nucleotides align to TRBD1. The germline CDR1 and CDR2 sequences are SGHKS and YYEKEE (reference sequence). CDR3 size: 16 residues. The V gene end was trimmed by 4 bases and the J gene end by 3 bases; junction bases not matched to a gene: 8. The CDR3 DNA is TGTGCCAGCAGCGTCTTTGTGGACAGGGGTGGAAACACCATATATTTT. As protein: CASSVFVDRGGNTIYF.

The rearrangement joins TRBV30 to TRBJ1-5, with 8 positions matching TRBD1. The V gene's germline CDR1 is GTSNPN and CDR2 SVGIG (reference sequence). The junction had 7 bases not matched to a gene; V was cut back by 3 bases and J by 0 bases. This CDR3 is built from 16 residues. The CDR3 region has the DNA TGTGCCTGGAGCCGGAACAGGGGGATTAGCAATCAGCCCCAGCATTTT. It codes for CAWSRNRGISNQPQHF.

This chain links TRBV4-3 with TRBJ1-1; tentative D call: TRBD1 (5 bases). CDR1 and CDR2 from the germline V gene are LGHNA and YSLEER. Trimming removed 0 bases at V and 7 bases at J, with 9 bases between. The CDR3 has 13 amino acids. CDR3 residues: CASSQESDSEAFF. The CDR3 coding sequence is TGCGCCAGCAGCCAAGAGAGTGACAGTGAAGCTTTCTTT.

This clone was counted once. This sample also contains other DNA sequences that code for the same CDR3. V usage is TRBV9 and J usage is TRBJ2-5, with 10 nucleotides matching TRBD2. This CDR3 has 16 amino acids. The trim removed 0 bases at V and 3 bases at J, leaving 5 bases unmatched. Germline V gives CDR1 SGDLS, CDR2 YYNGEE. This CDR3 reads CASSVGLAGVEETQYF. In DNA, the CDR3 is TGTGCCAGCAGCGTAGGGCTAGCGGGAGTGGAAGAGACCCAGTACTTC.

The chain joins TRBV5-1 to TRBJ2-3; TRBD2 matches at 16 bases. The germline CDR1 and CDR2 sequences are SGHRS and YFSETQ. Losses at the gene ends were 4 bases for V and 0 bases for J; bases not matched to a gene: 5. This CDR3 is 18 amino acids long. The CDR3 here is CASSDGTSGGASTDTQYF. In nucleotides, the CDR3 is TGCGCCAGCAGCGACGGGACTAGCGGGGGGGCCAGCACAGATACGCAGTATTTT.

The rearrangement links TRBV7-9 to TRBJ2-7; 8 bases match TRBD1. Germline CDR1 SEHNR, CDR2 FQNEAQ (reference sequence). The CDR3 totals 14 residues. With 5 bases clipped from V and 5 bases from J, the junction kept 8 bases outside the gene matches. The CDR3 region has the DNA TGTGCCAGCAGCATCCGGACAGGGCACCACGAGCAGTACTTC. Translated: CASSIRTGHHEQYF.

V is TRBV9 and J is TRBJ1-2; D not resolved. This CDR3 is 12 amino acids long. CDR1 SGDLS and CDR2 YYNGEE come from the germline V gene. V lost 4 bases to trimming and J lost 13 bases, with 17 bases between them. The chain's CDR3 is CASSLAEGPPTF. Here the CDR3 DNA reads TGTGCCAGCAGCCTAGCCGAGGGCCCCCCCACCTTC.

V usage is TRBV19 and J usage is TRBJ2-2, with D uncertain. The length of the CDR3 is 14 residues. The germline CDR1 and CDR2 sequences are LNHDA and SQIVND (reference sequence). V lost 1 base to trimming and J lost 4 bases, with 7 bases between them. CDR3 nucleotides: TGTGCCAGTAGTATAGGAGCGTTCACCGGGGAGCTGTTTTTT. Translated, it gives CASSIGAFTGELFF.

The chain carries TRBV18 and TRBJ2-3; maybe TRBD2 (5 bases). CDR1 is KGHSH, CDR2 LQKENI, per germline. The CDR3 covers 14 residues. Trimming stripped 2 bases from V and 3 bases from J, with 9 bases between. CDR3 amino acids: CASSPGESTDTQYF. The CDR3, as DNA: TGTGCCAGCTCACCAGGGGAGTCGACAGATACGCAGTATTTT. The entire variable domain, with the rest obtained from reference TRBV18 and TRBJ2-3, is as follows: NAGVMQNPRHLVRRRGQEARLRCSPMKGHSHVYWYRQLPEEGLKFMVYLQKENIIDESGMPKERFSAEFPKEGPSILRIQQVVRGDSAAYFCASSPGESTDTQYFGPGTRLTVL.

The CDR3 region is CASSQVIGANVLTF. Written as DNA, the CDR3 is TGTGCCAGCAGCCAAGTTATCGGGGCCAACGTCCTGACTTTC. The chain uses TRBV14 and TRBJ2-6; the D is unclear. CDR3 length equals 14 residues. CDR1 SGHDN and CDR2 FVKESK come from the germline V gene. V gave up 1 base and J gave up 4 bases, with 5 bases separating them.

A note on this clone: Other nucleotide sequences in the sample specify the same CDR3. The CDR3 bases are TGCGCCAGCAGCTTGGGGACAGGGGCAGATACGCAGTATTTT. Its translation is CASSLGTGADTQYF. V gene TRBV5-1 combines with J gene TRBJ2-3; 9 bases line up with TRBD1. Germline CDR1 reads SGHRS; CDR2 reads YFSETQ. Trimming removed 0 bases from V and 4 bases from J; junction bases left unmatched: 0. The CDR3 is 14 residues long. The full variable domain, its missing parts supplied by reference TRBV5-1 and TRBJ2-3, is KAGVTQTPRYLIKTRGQQVTLSCSPISGHRSVSWYQQTPGQGLQFLFEYFSETQRNKGNFPGRFSGRQFSNSRSEMNVSTLELGDSALYLCASSLGTGADTQYFGPGTRLTVL.

CDR3 amino acids: CASSQLGQGNSPLHF. DNA of the CDR3: TGTGCCAGCAGCCAACTTGGACAGGGGAATTCACCCCTCCACTTT. The rearrangement links TRBV14 to TRBJ1-6, with 9 bases fitting TRBD1. V shed 2 bases and J 7 bases; nucleotides not matched to a gene: 3. There are 15 residues in the CDR3. Germline V lookup: CDR1 SGHDN, CDR2 FVKESK.

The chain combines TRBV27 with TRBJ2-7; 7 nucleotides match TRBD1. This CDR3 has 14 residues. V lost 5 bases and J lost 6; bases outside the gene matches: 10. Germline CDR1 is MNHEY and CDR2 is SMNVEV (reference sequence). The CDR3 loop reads CASSPSGGTSEQYF. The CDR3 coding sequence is TGTGCCAGCAGTCCCTCAGGGGGAACCTCCGAGCAGTACTTC.

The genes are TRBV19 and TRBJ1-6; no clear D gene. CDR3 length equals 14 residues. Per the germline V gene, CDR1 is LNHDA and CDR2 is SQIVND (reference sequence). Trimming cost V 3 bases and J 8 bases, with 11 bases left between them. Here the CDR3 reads CASSIDKNYSPLHF. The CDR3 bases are TGTGCCAGTAGTATTGACAAGAACTATTCACCCCTCCACTTT.

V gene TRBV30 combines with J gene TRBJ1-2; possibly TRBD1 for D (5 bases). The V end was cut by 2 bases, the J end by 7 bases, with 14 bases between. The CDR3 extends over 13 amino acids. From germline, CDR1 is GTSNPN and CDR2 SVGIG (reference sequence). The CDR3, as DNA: TGTGCCTGGAGTACAGCGGGGGGGACTGGCTACACCTTC. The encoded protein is CAWSTAGGTGYTF.

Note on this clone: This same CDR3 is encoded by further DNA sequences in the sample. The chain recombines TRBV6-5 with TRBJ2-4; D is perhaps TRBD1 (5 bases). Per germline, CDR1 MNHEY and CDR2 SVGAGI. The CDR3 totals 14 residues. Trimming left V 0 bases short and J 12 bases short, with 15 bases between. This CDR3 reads CASSYSYQGKAQYF. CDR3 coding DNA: TGTGCCAGCAGTTACTCATATCAGGGAAAGGCTCAGTACTTC.

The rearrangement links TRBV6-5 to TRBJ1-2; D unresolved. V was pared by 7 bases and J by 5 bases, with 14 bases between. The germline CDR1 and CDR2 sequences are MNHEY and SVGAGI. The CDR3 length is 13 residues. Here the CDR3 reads CASTNGGSYGYTF. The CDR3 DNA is TGTGCCAGCACCAATGGCGGTTCATATGGCTACACCTTC.

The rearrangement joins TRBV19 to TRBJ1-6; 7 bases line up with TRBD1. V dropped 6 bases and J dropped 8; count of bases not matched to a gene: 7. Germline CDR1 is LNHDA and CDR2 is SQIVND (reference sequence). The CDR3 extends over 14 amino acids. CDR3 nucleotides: TGTGCCAGTAGCTTACAGGGGTTCTATTCACCCCTCCACTTT. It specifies CASSLQGFYSPLHF.

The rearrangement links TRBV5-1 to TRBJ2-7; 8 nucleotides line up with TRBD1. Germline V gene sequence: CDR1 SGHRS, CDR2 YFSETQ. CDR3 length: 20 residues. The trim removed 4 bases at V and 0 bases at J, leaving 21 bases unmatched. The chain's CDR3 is CASSLIMRQGLWLSSYEQYF. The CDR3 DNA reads TGCGCCAGCAGCCTAATAATGAGACAGGGGTTGTGGCTAAGCTCCTACGAGCAGTACTTC.

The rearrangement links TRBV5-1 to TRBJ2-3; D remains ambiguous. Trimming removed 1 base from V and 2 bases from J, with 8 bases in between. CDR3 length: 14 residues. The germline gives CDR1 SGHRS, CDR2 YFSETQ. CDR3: CASSLFSYTDTQYF. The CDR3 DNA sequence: TGCGCCAGCAGCTTGTTTTCTTACACAGATACGCAGTATTTT.

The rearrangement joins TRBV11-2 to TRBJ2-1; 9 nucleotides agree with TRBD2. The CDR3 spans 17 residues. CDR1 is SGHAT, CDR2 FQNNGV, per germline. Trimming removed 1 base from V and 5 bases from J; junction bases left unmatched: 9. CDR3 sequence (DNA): TGTGCCAGCAGCTTAGTACCCTTGATAGCGGGGGACAATGAGCAGTTCTTC. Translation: CASSLVPLIAGDNEQFF.

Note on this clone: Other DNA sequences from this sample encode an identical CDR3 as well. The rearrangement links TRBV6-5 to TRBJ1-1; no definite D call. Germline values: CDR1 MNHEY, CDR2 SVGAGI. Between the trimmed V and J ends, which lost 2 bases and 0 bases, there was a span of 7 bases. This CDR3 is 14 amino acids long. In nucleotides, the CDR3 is TGTGCCAGCAGTTACAGCACAGTGAACACTGAAGCTTTCTTT. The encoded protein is CASSYSTVNTEAFF.

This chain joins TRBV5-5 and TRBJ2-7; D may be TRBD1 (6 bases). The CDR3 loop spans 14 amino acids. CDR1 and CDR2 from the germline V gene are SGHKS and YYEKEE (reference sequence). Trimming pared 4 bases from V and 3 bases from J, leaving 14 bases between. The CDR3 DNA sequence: TGTGCCAGCAGCCGCACCCAGGGGAACTACGAGCAGTACTTC. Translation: CASSRTQGNYEQYF.

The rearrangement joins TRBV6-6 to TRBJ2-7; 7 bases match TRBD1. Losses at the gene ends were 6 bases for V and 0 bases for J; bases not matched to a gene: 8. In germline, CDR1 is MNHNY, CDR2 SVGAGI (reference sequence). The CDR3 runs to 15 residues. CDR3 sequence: CASSDPRDSSYEQYF. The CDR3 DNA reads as TGTGCCAGCAGCGACCCCCGGGACAGCTCCTACGAGCAGTACTTC.

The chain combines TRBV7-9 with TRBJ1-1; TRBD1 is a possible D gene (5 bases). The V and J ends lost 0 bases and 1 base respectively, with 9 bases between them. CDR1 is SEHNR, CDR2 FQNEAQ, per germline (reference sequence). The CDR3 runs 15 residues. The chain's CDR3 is CASSLAGGSNTEAFF. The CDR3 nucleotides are TGTGCCAGCAGCTTAGCGGGGGGTTCGAACACTGAAGCTTTCTTT.

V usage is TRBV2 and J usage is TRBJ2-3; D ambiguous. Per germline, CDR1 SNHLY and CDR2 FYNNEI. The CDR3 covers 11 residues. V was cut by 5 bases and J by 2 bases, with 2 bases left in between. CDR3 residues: CASSYTDTQYF. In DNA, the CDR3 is TGTGCCAGCAGTTACACAGATACGCAGTATTTT.